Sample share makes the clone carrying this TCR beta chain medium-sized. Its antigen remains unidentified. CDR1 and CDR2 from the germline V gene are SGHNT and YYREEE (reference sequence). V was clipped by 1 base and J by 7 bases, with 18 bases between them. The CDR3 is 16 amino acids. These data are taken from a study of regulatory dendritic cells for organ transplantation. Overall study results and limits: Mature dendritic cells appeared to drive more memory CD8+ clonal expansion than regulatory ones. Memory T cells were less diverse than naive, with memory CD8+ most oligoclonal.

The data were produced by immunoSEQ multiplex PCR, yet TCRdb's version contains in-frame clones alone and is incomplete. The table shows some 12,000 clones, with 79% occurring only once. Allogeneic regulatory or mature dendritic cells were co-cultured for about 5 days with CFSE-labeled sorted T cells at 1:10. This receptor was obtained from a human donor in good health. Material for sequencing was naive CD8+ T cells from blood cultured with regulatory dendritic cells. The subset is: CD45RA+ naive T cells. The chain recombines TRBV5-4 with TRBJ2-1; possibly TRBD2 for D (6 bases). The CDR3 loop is CASSLSTGLLRNEQFF. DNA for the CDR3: TGTGCCAGCAGCTTGAGTACGGGACTCCTTCGAAATGAGCAGTTCTTC.